Below, 15 T cell receptor beta chains from the same sample are listed, as sequenced in a study of T cells expressing NK-cell markers. With the 5' RACE reads reprocessed, TCRdb shows one record per CDR3 protein and no DNA. The sample data list about 260,000 distinct CDR3 sequences. The material sequenced was blood T cells: a sorted CD56 or NKG2C T cell subset, CD4+ or CD8+ T cells, or bulk PBMC T cells (not recorded which). The receptors were sampled from a woman between 18 and 75 years old in good health.

V usage is TRBV29-1 and J usage is TRBJ2-7. Germline V gives CDR1 SQVTM, CDR2 ANQGSEA. The CDR3 has 12 amino acids. CDR3: CSVEDYRDEQYF.

The V and J genes are TRBV4-3 and TRBJ1-5; TCRdb designates TRBD1, a call that cannot be tested without DNA. This CDR3 is 16 amino acids long. Germline V gene sequence: CDR1 LGHNA, CDR2 YSLEER. The CDR3 sequence: CASSQDIGRNNQPQHF.

J is TRBJ2-4 and V is TRBV6-2 or TRBV6-3; the D gene TCRdb calls, TRBD1, cannot be checked with no DNA. The CDR3 is made up of 20 amino acids. The germline gives CDR1 MNHEY, CDR2 SVGEGT. The CDR3 loop is CASSYSSGGTGSAAKNIQYF.

The rearrangement links TRBV6-5 to TRBJ2-5; the TRBD1 assignment by TCRdb is unverifiable without DNA. The germline V gene encodes CDR1 MNHEY and CDR2 SVGAGI. This CDR3 has 14 amino acids. The CDR3 reads CASSYPRERETQYF.

The V call is TRBV7-3, the J call TRBJ2-2. Germline V CDR1 and CDR2: SGHTA, FQGTGA. The CDR3 runs to 13 residues. CDR3 in amino acids: CASSQTTTGELFF.

V gene TRBV28 combines with J gene TRBJ2-7; the TRBD1 assignment by TCRdb is unverifiable without DNA. The CDR3 has 14 residues. Germline CDR1 is MDHEN and CDR2 is SYDVKM. CDR3 region: CASTRGGATYEQYF. Using reference TRBV28 and TRBJ2-7 for the parts outside the CDR3, the full variable domain is DVKVTQSSRYLVKRTGEKVFLECVQDMDHENMFWYRQDPGLGLRLIYFSYDVKMKEKGDIPEGYSVSREKKERFSLILESASTNQTSMYLCASTRGGATYEQYFGPGTRLTVT.

The rearrangement uses TRBV5-5 and TRBJ2-5; as DNA is missing, the TRBD2 call by TCRdb cannot be tested. Germline CDR1 is SGHKS and CDR2 is YYEKEE (reference sequence). This CDR3 spans 16 amino acids. CDR3 sequence reads: CASSPAGALGSETQYF.

The chain recombines TRBV6-2 or TRBV6-3 with TRBJ2-5; the TCRdb D gene call, TRBD2, has no DNA to confirm it. This CDR3 comprises 17 residues. Germline-derived CDR1 and CDR2 are MNHEY and SVGEGT. The CDR3 loop is CASSSPRGLKYQETQYF.

This chain connects TRBV18 to TRBJ1-2. CDR3 size: 12 residues. Per germline, CDR1 KGHSH and CDR2 LQKENI. The CDR3 loop reads CASSPRADGYTF.

The V and J genes are TRBV28 and TRBJ2-5; TCRdb's D gene call, TRBD1, goes unchecked for lack of DNA. The CDR3 contains 16 residues. CDR1 and CDR2 (germline): MDHEN, SYDVKM. The CDR3 loop is CASSSNPGAWGETQYF.

J is TRBJ2-1 and V is TRBV19; the D call from TCRdb, TRBD1, cannot be confirmed without DNA. Per germline, CDR1 LNHDA and CDR2 SQIVND (reference sequence). The CDR3 length is 14 residues. Here the CDR3 reads CASSIEGGYNEQFF.

V usage is TRBV6-2 or TRBV6-3 and J usage is TRBJ1-1; TCRdb indicates TRBD1, and absent DNA this call remains unverified. Germline V CDR1 and CDR2: MNHEY, SVGEGT. The CDR3 consists of 13 residues. Here the CDR3 reads CASSYRGTTEAFF.

The CDR3 sequence: CSAGTSLSYNEQFF. The V and J genes are TRBV20-1 and TRBJ2-1; the D call from TCRdb, TRBD2, cannot be confirmed without DNA. The CDR3 totals 14 residues. Germline V CDR1 and CDR2: DFQATT, SNEGSKA (reference sequence).

The V gene is TRBV4-2, the J gene TRBJ2-3; TCRdb's D gene call, TRBD1, goes unchecked for lack of DNA. Per the germline V gene, CDR1 is LGHNA and CDR2 is YNFKEQ. The CDR3 loop spans 17 amino acids. CDR3 region: CASSRGGVVEATDTQYF.

The CDR3 loop is CASSLRDVREQYF. The chain couples TRBV12-3 or TRBV12-4 to TRBJ2-7; TCRdb's D gene call, TRBD1, goes unchecked for lack of DNA. The CDR3 loop spans 13 amino acids.